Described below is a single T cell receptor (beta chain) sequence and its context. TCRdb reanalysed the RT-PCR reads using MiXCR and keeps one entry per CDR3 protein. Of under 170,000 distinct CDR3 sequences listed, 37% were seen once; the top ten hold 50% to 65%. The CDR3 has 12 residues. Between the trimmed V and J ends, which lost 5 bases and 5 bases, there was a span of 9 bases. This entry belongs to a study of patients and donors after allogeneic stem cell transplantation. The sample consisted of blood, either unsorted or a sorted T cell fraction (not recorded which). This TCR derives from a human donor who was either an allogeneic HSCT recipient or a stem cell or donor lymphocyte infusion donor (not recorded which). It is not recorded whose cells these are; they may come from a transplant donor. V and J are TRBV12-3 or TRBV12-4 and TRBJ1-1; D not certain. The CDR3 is CASSLPGTEAFF. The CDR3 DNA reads TGTGCCAGCAGTCTTCCGGGGACTGAAGCTTTCTTT.